This T cell receptor beta chain was retrieved from a study of post-analysis software for immune sequencing data. About the study: Secondary progressive, relapsing-remitting and progressive-relapsing multiple sclerosis were among the included disease courses.

V lost 6 bases and J lost 2, with 14 bases in between. CDR1 is MNHEY and CDR2 is SVGAGI in the germline V gene. The CDR3 is made up of 14 amino acids. Whole-study results and caveats: Those samples that were prepared in the same batch co-clustered strongly by F measure. Patients carried 5 or 6 TRBV segments more frequently than controls did, and TRBV5-6, TRBV5-1 and TRBV20-1 were among them. Multiple sclerosis patients had significantly lower normalized Chao1 diversity than controls.

Unique-molecular-identifier-tagged TCR beta cDNA libraries were used. TCRdb fed the PCR reads into MiXCR, producing one record per CDR3 protein. The sample contains some 800,000 distinct CDR3 sequences, about 45% of which appear only once. Worth noting for this clonotype: Its cognate antigen is unknown.

The sample was blood. This chain uses TRBV6-5 with TRBJ2-7, with D maybe TRBD1 (5 bases). This receptor was taken from a girl aged 5-17 years with multiple sclerosis. Here the CDR3 DNA reads TGTGCCAGCAGGAGGACACTGATAACCTACGAGCAGTACTTC. It yields the protein CASRRTLITYEQYF.